These T cell receptor beta chains were read from a single sample in a study of T cell clonotyping in hematopoietic cell transplantation. Here immunoSEQ multiplex PCR was the method, and the copy in TCRdb shows in-frame clones only, minus some. The repertoire holds about 9,300 clones, roughly nine tenths seen once, with about 36% in the top ten. The sample in question was PBMCs, obtained 180 days after allogeneic stem cell transplant. The receptors derive from a human patient who had an allogeneic stem cell transplant, so the T cells may come from the graft donor. The donor label of this sample is uncertain. Some clones in this sample may be carry-over from other donors' samples. The CDR3 runs from the conserved cysteine through the conserved F or W. Each record gives: CDR3 protein, CDR3 DNA, J gene, V gene, D gene, clone size. A D gene is named only where the DNA matches it firmly. Not every row has a clone size; where given, it reads once, few, many or a size class.

CDR3 protein: CASSFRGLVYEQYF; CDR3 DNA: TGTGCCAGCAGCTTCAGGGGGCTTGTCTACGAGCAGTACTTC; J gene: TRBJ2-7; V gene: TRBV7-2; D gene: TRBD1; clone size: -
CDR3 protein: CASSPTAGQRNEQFF; CDR3 DNA: TGTGCCAGCAGCCCTACGGCGGGACAGAGAAATGAGCAGTTCTTC; J gene: TRBJ2-1; V gene: TRBV7-2; D gene: -; clone size: -
CDR3 protein: CASSYLRGAGLETQYF; CDR3 DNA: TGTGCCAGCAGTTATTTGAGGGGCGCTGGGTTAGAGACCCAGTACTTC; J gene: TRBJ2-5; V gene: TRBV7-2; D gene: -; clone size: -
CDR3 protein: CASSTGQVTYEQYF; CDR3 DNA: TGCGCCAGCAGCACCGGACAGGTAACCTACGAGCAGTACTTC; J gene: TRBJ2-7; V gene: TRBV5-1; D gene: TRBD1; clone size: -
CDR3 protein: CAWSVVLRGRGEKLFF; CDR3 DNA: TGTGCCTGGAGTGTAGTCCTCAGGGGGCGCGGGGAAAAACTGTTTTTT; J gene: TRBJ1-4; V gene: TRBV30; D gene: TRBD1; clone size: -
CDR3 protein: CASSQAPTVNTEAFF; CDR3 DNA: TGCGCCAGCAGCCAAGCCCCGACAGTTAACACTGAAGCTTTCTTT; J gene: TRBJ1-1; V gene: TRBV4-3; D gene: -; clone size: -
CDR3 protein: CASEDDEQFF; CDR3 DNA: TGTGCCAGCGAGGACGATGAGCAGTTCTTC; J gene: TRBJ2-1; V gene: TRBV11-1; D gene: -; clone size: once
CDR3 protein: CASSLLGGRENTIYF; CDR3 DNA: TGTGCCAGCAGTTTATTGGGGGGCAGGGAGAACACCATATATTTT; J gene: TRBJ1-3; V gene: TRBV27; D gene: -; clone size: -
CDR3 protein: CASGPRAETQYF; CDR3 DNA: TGTGCCAGCGGACCTCGGGCGGAGACCCAGTACTTC; J gene: TRBJ2-5; V gene: TRBV9; D gene: -; clone size: -
CDR3 protein: CASSLTPGGYEQYF; CDR3 DNA: TGTGCCAGCAGCTTGACTCCCGGGGGCTACGAGCAGTACTTC; J gene: TRBJ2-7; V gene: TRBV7-2; D gene: -; clone size: -
CDR3 protein: CASSGGGQETQYF; CDR3 DNA: TGTGCCAGCAGCGGCGGGGGTCAAGAGACCCAGTACTTC; J gene: TRBJ2-5; V gene: TRBV28; D gene: TRBD2; clone size: -
CDR3 protein: CASCFGTGGYTEAFF; CDR3 DNA: TGTGCCAGTTGTTTCGGAACAGGGGGTTACACTGAAGCTTTCTTT; J gene: TRBJ1-1; V gene: TRBV6-1; D gene: TRBD1; clone size: -
CDR3 protein: CASTQNTYYGYTF; CDR3 DNA: TGTGCCAGCACCCAAAACACGTACTATGGCTACACCTTC; J gene: TRBJ1-2; V gene: TRBV6-5; D gene: -; clone size: few
CDR3 protein: CAISQHGGTGGTEAFF; CDR3 DNA: TGTGCCATCAGTCAACACGGTGGGACAGGGGGTACTGAAGCTTTCTTT; J gene: TRBJ1-1; V gene: TRBV10-3; D gene: TRBD1; clone size: -
CDR3 protein: CASSATGISPLHF; CDR3 DNA: TGTGCCAGCAGCGCAACAGGGATCTCACCCCTCCACTTT; J gene: TRBJ1-6; V gene: TRBV7-2; D gene: -; clone size: few
CDR3 protein: CASSVGQRLLSTDTQYF; CDR3 DNA: TGTGCCAGCAGTGTAGGTCAGAGGTTGCTAAGCACAGATACGCAGTATTTT; J gene: TRBJ2-3; V gene: TRBV25-1; D gene: -; clone size: -
CDR3 protein: CAINPTRNYEQYF; CDR3 DNA: TGTGCCATCAACCCCACTAGAAACTACGAGCAGTACTTC; J gene: TRBJ2-7; V gene: TRBV10-3; D gene: -; clone size: -
CDR3 protein: CASSRPDLSGNTIYF; CDR3 DNA: TGCGCCAGCAGCCGTCCGGACCTCTCTGGAAACACCATATATTTT; J gene: TRBJ1-3; V gene: TRBV4-3; D gene: -; clone size: -
CDR3 protein: CASSLGGTGAHLYGYTF; CDR3 DNA: TGCGCCAGCAGCTTAGGGGGGACAGGGGCCCACCTCTATGGCTACACCTTC; J gene: TRBJ1-2; V gene: TRBV5-1; D gene: TRBD1; clone size: -
CDR3 protein: CASSFALVGNTIYF; CDR3 DNA: TGTGCCAGCAGCTTTGCGTTAGTTGGCAACACCATATATTTT; J gene: TRBJ1-3; V gene: TRBV5-6; D gene: -; clone size: -
CDR3 protein: CASSLGSGNGQPQHF; CDR3 DNA: TGTGCCAGCAGTTTAGGTTCAGGGAACGGACAGCCCCAGCATTTT; J gene: TRBJ1-5; V gene: TRBV27; D gene: -; clone size: -
CDR3 protein: CASSFLAGVPYEQYF; CDR3 DNA: TGTGCCAGCAGTTTTCTGGCGGGGGTACCCTACGAGCAGTACTTC; J gene: TRBJ2-7; V gene: TRBV6-5; D gene: TRBD2; clone size: -
CDR3 protein: CASSLLGQGGTEAFF; CDR3 DNA: TGTGCCAGCAGTTTGCTGGGACAGGGGGGCACTGAAGCTTTCTTT; J gene: TRBJ1-1; V gene: TRBV27; D gene: TRBD1; clone size: -
CDR3 protein: CASKVSYNSPLHF; CDR3 DNA: TGTGCCAGCAAGGTCTCCTATAATTCACCCCTCCACTTT; J gene: TRBJ1-6; V gene: TRBV2; D gene: -; clone size: -